These 9 T cell receptor beta chains were sequenced from one sample in a study of shared clonotypes between healthy human individuals. Using immunoSEQ multiplex PCR, the repertoire was profiled, and TCRdb retains in-frame clones only, with some absent. This table has 550,000 to 850,000 clones, over 55% appearing once. Sequenced input: memory CD4+ T cells sorted from blood. Subset meaning: CD45RA-negative fraction. These receptors all come from a woman aged 30 to 39 in good health.

The rearrangement links TRBV5-6 to TRBJ2-2; TRBD1 agrees at 7 bases. CDR1 and CDR2 from the germline V gene are SGHDT and YYEEEE. The CDR3 has 14 amino acids. V dropped 7 bases and J dropped 5; count of bases not matched to a gene: 8. CDR3 amino acids: CASPGTDSTGELFF. For the CDR3, the DNA is TGTGCCAGCCCCGGGACAGATTCTACCGGGGAGCTGTTTTTT. The whole variable domain, remainder taken from reference TRBV5-6 and TRBJ2-2, is DAGVTQSPTHLIKTRGQQVTLRCSPKSGHDTVSWYQQALGQGPQFIFQYYEEEERQRGNFPDRFSGHQFPNYSSELNVNALLLGDSALYLCASPGTDSTGELFFGEGSRLTVL.

In nucleotides, the CDR3 is TGTGCCAGCAGGCCCCTCAGGGGATCGGGTCAGCCCCAGCATTTT. It codes for CASRPLRGSGQPQHF. The chain has TRBV6-6 and TRBJ1-5; D perhaps matches TRBD1 (6 bases). V dropped 6 bases and J dropped 6 bases, with 18 bases sitting between them. The CDR3 loop spans 15 amino acids. Per the germline V gene, CDR1 is MNHNY and CDR2 is SVGAGI (reference sequence).

The CDR3, as DNA: TGCAGCGTTGGCGTGATAGCGGGGACGGGGGGTACGCAGTATTTT. This codes for CSVGVIAGTGGTQYF. The V and J genes are TRBV29-1 and TRBJ2-3, with 8 bases aligning to TRBD2. The CDR3 covers 15 residues. Per the germline V gene, CDR1 is SQVTM and CDR2 is ANQGSEA. Trimming removed 4 bases from V and 8 bases from J; junction bases left unmatched: 14.

This chain uses TRBV5-1 with TRBJ1-5; D gene ambiguous. Trimming stripped 5 bases from V and 2 bases from J, with 8 bases between. Germline CDR1 SGHRS, CDR2 YFSETQ. The CDR3 runs to 13 residues. The CDR3 DNA sequence: TGCGCCAGCAGTATCAGCGGCAATCAGCCCCAGCATTTT. The encoded protein is CASSISGNQPQHF.

In this sample, this clone turned up once. V gene TRBV7-8 combines with J gene TRBJ2-7; D call uncertain. This CDR3 contains 13 residues. In germline, CDR1 is SGHVS, CDR2 FQNEAQ. Deletions cut 1 base from V and 4 bases from J, with 8 bases between. The CDR3 sequence: CASSLVWSYEQYF. As DNA, the CDR3 is TGTGCCAGCAGCTTAGTGTGGTCGTACGAGCAGTACTTC.

The rearrangement uses TRBV5-6 and TRBJ1-4; tentatively, D is TRBD1 (6 bases). The germline CDR1 and CDR2 sequences are SGHDT and YYEEEE. The CDR3 loop spans 17 amino acids. V dropped 2 bases and J dropped 5 bases, with 19 bases sitting between them. This chain's CDR3 is CASSFKLQGRGNEKLFF. CDR3 nucleotide sequence: TGTGCCAGCAGCTTTAAGTTACAGGGTAGGGGAAATGAAAAACTGTTTTTT.

V gene TRBV7-6 combines with J gene TRBJ1-3; D is unclear. The CDR3 runs to 16 residues. Germline CDR1 is SGHVS and CDR2 is FNYEAQ. Trimming cost V 2 bases and J 0 bases, with 11 bases left between them. The CDR3 reads CASSLFQQSSGNTIYF. The DNA for the CDR3 is TGTGCCAGCAGCTTATTTCAACAGAGCTCTGGAAACACCATATATTTT.

The chain recombines TRBV30 with TRBJ2-1; D uncertain. V dropped 6 bases and J dropped 8 bases, with 8 bases sitting between them. The CDR3 is 10 amino acids. CDR1 is GTSNPN and CDR2 is SVGIG in the germline V gene (reference sequence). The CDR3 region is CACLLHEQFF. The CDR3 region has the DNA TGTGCCTGCCTGCTCCATGAGCAGTTCTTC.

This chain joins TRBV18 and TRBJ1-2; D unresolved. Germline CDR1 and CDR2: KGHSH and LQKENI. This CDR3 comprises 12 residues. V was cut by 2 bases and J by 8 bases, with 9 bases left in between. The CDR3 DNA reads TGTGCCAGCTCACCAGGGGTTGAGGGCTACACCTTC. It specifies CASSPGVEGYTF.